This T cell receptor (beta chain) was found in a study of blood T cell repertoires in COVID-19. Method: immunoSEQ multiplex PCR; TCRdb's copy keeps in-frame clones and lacks some. The sample contains 150,000 to 180,000 clones, 80% of which appear only once. Only one count was recorded for this clone. The sequencing sample was made of peripheral blood. The TCR comes from a man in his sixties with acute or convalescent COVID-19.

The CDR3 nucleotides are TGTGCCAGCAGCTTCCAGGGGCGGAATGAGCAGTTCTTC. Protein sequence: CASSFQGRNEQFF. This chain links TRBV5-5 with TRBJ2-1; tentative D call: TRBD1 (6 bases). The germline V and J ends were trimmed by 2 bases and 7 bases, with 10 bases remaining between them. Germline lookup yields CDR1 SGHKS and CDR2 YYEKEE (reference sequence). The CDR3 has 13 residues.